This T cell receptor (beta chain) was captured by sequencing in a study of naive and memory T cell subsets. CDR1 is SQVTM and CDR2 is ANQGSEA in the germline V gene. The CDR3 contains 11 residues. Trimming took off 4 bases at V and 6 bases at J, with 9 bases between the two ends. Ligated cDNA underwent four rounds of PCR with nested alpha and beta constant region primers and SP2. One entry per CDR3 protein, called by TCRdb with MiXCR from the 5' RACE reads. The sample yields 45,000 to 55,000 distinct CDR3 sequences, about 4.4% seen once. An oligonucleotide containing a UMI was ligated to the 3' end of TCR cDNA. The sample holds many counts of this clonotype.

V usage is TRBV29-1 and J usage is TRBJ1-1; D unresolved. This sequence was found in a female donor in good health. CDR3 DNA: TGCAGCGTTGCGTTCTCCGCTGAAGCTTTCTTT. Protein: CSVAFSAEAFF.